The 24 T cell receptor beta chains below all came from one sample that was sequenced in a study of T cell responses to AZD1222 COVID-19 vaccine (dated by TCRdb to about 2021). The time point label, as the study defines it: about 28 days (+/-7) after the second vaccine dose. Library generation was performed with the immunoSEQ multiplex PCR assay. The immuneACCESS repertoire file appears here via TCRdb, limited to in-frame rearrangements. These files lack a portion of the clones; in checked studies, under half of the deficit traces to unresolved V genes, and the cause of the others is not known. The table for this sample lists about 180,000 clones; under 95% of them were counted only once. The ten biggest clones cover more than 1.5% of the sample. Source: peripheral blood, taken 28 days after the second AZD1222 dose. These receptor sequences come from an adult who received the AZD1222 COVID-19 vaccine.

V usage is TRBV7-9 and J usage is TRBJ1-4; D is possibly TRBD1 (5 bases). Between the trimmed V and J ends, which lost 5 bases and 8 bases, there was a span of 12 bases. The germline V gene has CDR1 SEHNR and CDR2 FQNEAQ (reference sequence). There are 13 residues in the CDR3. This chain's CDR3 is CASSLGHLEKLFF. The CDR3 DNA reads TGTGCCAGCAGCCTCGGACACCTAGAAAAACTGTTTTTT.

This clone was counted a few times. This rearrangement joins TRBV6-2 or TRBV6-3 to TRBJ2-7, with 8 nucleotides matching TRBD1. This CDR3 has 15 residues. V lost 6 bases to trimming and J lost 2 bases; unmatched junction nucleotides: 9. Per the germline V gene, CDR1 is MNHEY and CDR2 is SVGEGT. CDR3 in DNA: TGTGCCAGCAGCTCCGGACAGGGCGTTACCTACGAGCAGTACTTC. This codes for CASSSGQGVTYEQYF.

The chain joins TRBV5-6 to TRBJ1-5; D might be TRBD1 (5 bases). The germline V and J ends were trimmed by 2 bases and 4 bases, with 16 bases remaining between them. CDR1 SGHDT and CDR2 YYEEEE come from the germline V gene. This CDR3 spans 16 amino acids. As DNA, the CDR3 is TGTGCCAGCAGCTTCGGTGGGAAAGGGGATAATCAGCCCCAGCATTTT. The encoded protein is CASSFGGKGDNQPQHF. Full variable domain (outside the CDR3, taken from reference TRBV5-6 and TRBJ1-5): DAGVTQSPTHLIKTRGQQVTLRCSPKSGHDTVSWYQQALGQGPQFIFQYYEEEERQRGNFPDRFSGHQFPNYSSELNVNALLLGDSALYLCASSFGGKGDNQPQHFGDGTRLSIL.

The chain links TRBV9 to TRBJ2-7; D remains ambiguous. Trimming left V 0 bases short and J 0 bases short, with 7 bases between. Germline-derived CDR1 and CDR2 are SGDLS and YYNGEE. The CDR3 has 14 amino acids. In nucleotides, the CDR3 is TGTGCCAGCAGCGTAGGGGTTATCTCCTACGAGCAGTACTTC. Protein: CASSVGVISYEQYF.

This clone was found once. The V gene is TRBV4-2, the J gene TRBJ2-5; 8 nucleotides agree with TRBD1. The CDR3 length is 16 residues. Germline assignment: CDR1 LGHNA and CDR2 YNFKEQ. Trimming took 1 base from V and 2 from J; bases not matched to a gene: 6. The CDR3, as DNA: TGTGCCAGCAGCCAAGCTCAGGACAGGGATCAAGAGACCCAGTACTTC. Translated: CASSQAQDRDQETQYF.

This clone was observed a single time. The chain couples TRBV5-5 to TRBJ1-1, with a weak D call TRBD1 (6 bases). CDR1 and CDR2 (germline): SGHKS, YYEKEE (reference sequence). The CDR3 loop spans 16 amino acids. V was clipped by 4 bases and J by 5 bases, with 21 bases between them. CDR3 sequence (DNA): TGTGCCAGCAGCCCGGAAATCGAGTTTAGGGGGACTGAAGCTTTCTTT. This encodes CASSPEIEFRGTEAFF.

The chain uses TRBV5-4 and TRBJ1-5; 7 bases align to TRBD1. The CDR3 sequence is 13 residues long. V lost 5 bases to trimming and J lost 6 bases; unmatched junction nucleotides: 5. The germline V gene encodes CDR1 SGHNT and CDR2 YYREEE (reference sequence). The CDR3 DNA is TGTGCCAGCAGTAGACAGGGTACTCAGCCCCAGCATTTT. Translation: CASSRQGTQPQHF. The full variable domain, in which reference TRBV5-4 and TRBJ1-5 provide the parts outside the CDR3, is ETGVTQSPTHLIKTRGQQVTLRCSSQSGHNTVSWYQQALGQGPQFIFQYYREEENGRGNFPPRFSGLQFPNYSSELNVNALELDDSALYLCASSRQGTQPQHFGDGTRLSIL.

V is TRBV6-1 and J is TRBJ2-5; D may be TRBD1 or TRBD2 (5 bases each). This CDR3 has 15 amino acids. V was clipped by 3 bases and J by 2 bases, with 13 bases between them. Per the germline V gene, CDR1 is MNHNS and CDR2 is SASEGT. The CDR3 DNA reads as TGTGCCAGCAGTGAGGCCACAGGACTTCAAGAGACCCAGTACTTC. Protein: CASSEATGLQETQYF.

About this clone: At one end the junction does not follow the germline gene, possibly because of a read error. The V gene is TRBV10-3, the J gene TRBJ2-2; TRBD1 aligns across 8 bases. The CDR3 is 13 amino acids. Germline V gene lookup returns CDR1 ENHRY and CDR2 SYGVKD. The CDR3: CALRGPGTGELFF. CDR3 DNA: TGTGCCCTCAGGGGGCCCGGCACCGGGGAGCTGTTTTTT.

The genes are TRBV30 and TRBJ2-2, with 7 bases aligning to TRBD1. V shed 0 bases and J 8 bases; nucleotides not matched to a gene: 9. This CDR3 region has 15 residues. Germline-derived CDR1 and CDR2 are GTSNPN and SVGIG (reference sequence). CDR3 residues: CAWSVGQGVSGELFF. The CDR3 DNA reads TGTGCCTGGAGTGTTGGTCAGGGGGTATCGGGGGAGCTGTTTTTT.

This clone appeared once. V and J are TRBV19 and TRBJ2-1; no firm D call. From germline, CDR1 is LNHDA and CDR2 SQIVND (reference sequence). The CDR3 extends over 13 amino acids. Trimming took 6 bases from V and 7 from J, leaving 13 bases between them. CDR3 sequence: CASSTLDRNEQFF. The CDR3 DNA sequence: TGTGCCAGTAGCACATTGGACCGGAATGAGCAGTTCTTC.

The J gene is TRBJ1-2, the V gene TRBV28; 7 nucleotides align to TRBD1. V lost 3 bases, J lost 5 bases, and 12 bases stayed unmatched. Germline-derived CDR1 and CDR2 are MDHEN and SYDVKM. The CDR3 totals 16 residues. The CDR3 coding sequence is TGTGCCAGCAGTTTTATTATGTGGCAGGGGGGTTATGGCTACACCTTC. Residues: CASSFIMWQGGYGYTF.

This sequence joins TRBV10-3 and TRBJ2-1, with 8 bases lining up with TRBD1. Germline CDR1 reads ENHRY; CDR2 reads SYGVKD. Unmatched junction bases numbered 7, after V lost 6 bases and J lost 3 bases. This CDR3 comprises 15 residues. CDR3 residues: CAISPTGGHYNEQFF. CDR3 nucleotide sequence: TGTGCCATCAGCCCTACAGGGGGGCACTACAATGAGCAGTTCTTC.

This rearrangement joins TRBV12-3 or TRBV12-4 to TRBJ2-1; TRBD1 or TRBD2 may be the D gene (5 bases each). The germline V and J ends were trimmed by 5 bases and 12 bases, with 17 bases remaining between them. The CDR3 runs 13 residues. The DNA for the CDR3 is TGTGCCAGCAGTCCAGGGACCCAGCTGAGGCAGTTCTTC. Translating it yields CASSPGTQLRQFF.

The V and J genes are TRBV27 and TRBJ2-7, with 9 bases aligning to TRBD2. Per germline, CDR1 MNHEY and CDR2 SMNVEV (reference sequence). The trim removed 7 bases at V and 7 bases at J, leaving 11 bases unmatched. This CDR3 is built from 14 residues. The CDR3 reads CASTAYSGSREQYF. In DNA, the CDR3 is TGTGCCAGCACCGCTTATAGCGGGAGTAGGGAGCAGTACTTC.

This CDR3 is CSVEGSGNEQFF. CDR3 coding DNA: TGCAGCGTTGAAGGGTCCGGGAATGAGCAGTTCTTC. J is TRBJ2-1 and V is TRBV29-1; D is unclear. Trimming removed 1 base from V and 7 bases from J, with 8 bases in between. Germline CDR1 and CDR2: SQVTM and ANQGSEA. The CDR3 totals 12 residues.

The genes are TRBV6-1 and TRBJ1-4; D not resolved. Germline assignment: CDR1 MNHNS and CDR2 SASEGT. V was pared by 2 bases and J by 1 base, with 20 bases between. The CDR3 is 19 residues long. CDR3 DNA sequence: TGTGCCAGCAGTGAATATTTGCCGGGGATTTTAGTAACTAATGAAAAACTGTTTTTT. Translation: CASSEYLPGILVTNEKLFF.

V gene TRBV28 combines with J gene TRBJ1-2; D gene unclear. Germline-derived CDR1 and CDR2 are MDHEN and SYDVKM. With 3 bases removed from V and 7 bases from J, the gap between germline ends came to 18 bases. This CDR3 contains 15 residues. CDR3 loop: CASSLDLRIFGGYTF. The CDR3 DNA follows: TGTGCCAGCAGTTTGGATCTCCGGATTTTTGGTGGCTACACCTTC.

The rearrangement joins TRBV23-1 to TRBJ2-4; a weak D match, TRBD2 (6 bases). TRBV23-1 is labeled an ORF, and its function is uncertain. This CDR3 is built from 13 residues. V gave up 11 bases and J gave up 7 bases, with 18 bases separating them. CDR3 nucleotide sequence: TGCGCCCCCAAGAGCGGGTTCAAGAACATTCAGTACTTC. Its translation: CAPKSGFKNIQYF.

The V call is TRBV28, the J call TRBJ1-1; D remains ambiguous. V lost 8 bases and J lost 6, with 10 bases in between. The CDR3 consists of 11 residues. Germline V lookup: CDR1 MDHEN, CDR2 SYDVKM. CDR3 sequence: CASRGSAEAFF. The CDR3, as DNA: TGTGCCAGCCGAGGGTCCGCTGAAGCTTTCTTT.

V gene TRBV6-1 combines with J gene TRBJ2-5, with D perhaps matching TRBD1 (6 bases). Per the germline V gene, CDR1 is MNHNS and CDR2 is SASEGT. This CDR3 is built from 17 residues. The germline V and J ends were trimmed by 3 bases and 4 bases, with 21 bases remaining between them. CDR3 residues: CASSDIPRGWFGETQYF. For the CDR3, the DNA is TGTGCCAGCAGTGATATTCCCAGGGGATGGTTTGGAGAGACCCAGTACTTC.

V is TRBV3-1 (or the pseudogene TRBV3-2) and J is TRBJ2-4, with 7 bases matching TRBD1. Germline V CDR1 and CDR2: LGHDT, YNNKEL (reference sequence). The ends lost 3 bases at V and 0 bases at J; junction bases unmatched: 29. This CDR3 is built from 24 residues. CDR3 sequence: CASSHGFDRAPHDTLALAKNIQYF. Written as DNA, the CDR3 is TGTGCCAGCAGCCACGGCTTCGACAGGGCACCTCACGATACCCTCGCCTTAGCCAAAAACATTCAGTACTTC.

This chain uses TRBV19 with TRBJ1-4; TRBD1 matches 11 bases. The germline V gene has CDR1 LNHDA and CDR2 SQIVND (reference sequence). The CDR3 totals 15 residues. J lost 5 bases, V lost 3 bases, and 2 bases had no gene match. CDR3 DNA sequence: TGTGCCAGTAGTATCGGGACAGGGGGGAATGAAAAACTGTTTTTT. This encodes CASSIGTGGNEKLFF.

The CDR3 region is CASSQGRGRVGNTEAFF. As DNA, the CDR3 is TGCGCCAGCAGCCAAGGACGGGGTAGGGTTGGGAACACTGAAGCTTTCTTT. V is TRBV4-1 and J is TRBJ1-1; D is ambiguous. Germline V gene sequence: CDR1 MGHRA, CDR2 YSYEKL. Trimming took off 1 base at V and 1 base at J, with 16 bases between the two ends. The CDR3 runs to 17 residues.